This TCR beta chain was identified during a study of blood T cell repertoires in COVID-19 (TCRdb year 2020). A note on the overall study: The collaborator samples originated in the United States, Italy and Spain and spanned the acute and convalescent phases of COVID-19. Where available, HLA class I and class II types were obtained from metadata supplied by the sample provider rather than from assay-based typing. The samples were drawn from the first 160 participants of the ongoing ImmuneRACE study and from about 1,200 subjects provided by 6 global collaborators. The dataset comprised deeply sampled blood TCRbeta repertoires from subjects exposed to, actively infected with, or recovered from COVID-19. The repertoires were released in a freely available public database meant as a resource for research on the immune response to SARS-CoV-2. The prospective study material was composed of cDNA or gDNA derived from T cells, B-cell-depleted T cells, or PBMCs. The sample metadata nearly always contained a de-identified subject ID, COVID-19 status, age in years and sex. The paper's findings and limits, for the study overall: The amount of clinical and demographic metadata varied by source and participant and was provided uncurated.

TCRbeta CDR3 regions were amplified from genomic DNA using the immunoSEQ Assay, a bias-controlled multiplex PCR. The study's own analysis went as follows. The number of nucleated cells in each sample was estimated by amplification of reference gene primers within the assay. Sequence reads were collapsed and filtered to measure the absolute abundance of every unique TCRbeta CDR3 rearrangement. For each sample, productive Simpson clonality was calculated as the square root of Simpson's diversity index over productive rearrangements. TCRdb holds this immuneACCESS table with in-frame rearrangements only. Some clones are missing; in checked studies, unresolved V genes explain under half, and the rest has no known cause. The V and J calls and clone size come from that table; D and trimming were worked out from the DNA. Within this sample are 160,000 or so clones, with more than 65% of them counted one time only. The ten largest make up approximately 16% of the sample.

The CDR3 numbers 15 residues from cysteine through phenylalanine. Only CDR3 DNA is held: 45 bases, read in frame from base 1. The CDR1 and CDR2 encoded by the germline V gene are SGHRS and YFSETQ. V lost 4 bases and J lost 2 bases; the stretch between them is 14 bases long. In the prospective study, participants were 18 to 89 years old, resided in 25 or so geographic areas of the United States, and were enrolled through a virtual design. In the prospective study, participants were assigned to cohorts based on the clinical history participants reported in a screening survey and a study questionnaire. ImmuneRACE Cohort 3 recovered participants were defined by two consecutive negative NP/OP PCR tests, healthcare professional clearance, or symptom resolution. Mobile phlebotomists in the prospective study collected whole blood, serum and a nasopharyngeal or oropharyngeal swab from every participant. Prospective study participants could optionally give additional blood draws and questionnaires over an approximately 2-month period. Blood samples from the prospective study were shipped frozen or at room temperature prior to DNA extraction.

On this clone itself: Its antigen is still unknown. No clone much larger than this one lies a single base away; base qualities are absent.

This sequence originates from a man in his fifties who had recovered from COVID-19. The sequence is built from TRBV5-1 and TRBJ2-3; the D gene is perhaps TRBD1, on 6 matching bases. The material sequenced was PBMCs or T cells enriched from blood (not recorded which). CDR3 reads: CASSNNRVNTDTQYF. DNA sequence: TGCGCCAGCAGCAACAACAGGGTAAACACAGATACGCAGTATTTT.